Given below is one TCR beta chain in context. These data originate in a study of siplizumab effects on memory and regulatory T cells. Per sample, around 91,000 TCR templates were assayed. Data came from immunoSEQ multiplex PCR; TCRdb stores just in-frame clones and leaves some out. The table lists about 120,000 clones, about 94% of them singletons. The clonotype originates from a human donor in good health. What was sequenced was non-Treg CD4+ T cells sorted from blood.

CDR3 protein: CASSLSWVNTEAFF. The CDR3, as DNA: TGTGCCAGCAGCTTGTCGTGGGTGAACACTGAAGCTTTCTTT. The J gene is TRBJ1-1, the V gene TRBV11-1; D gene unclear. The CDR3 consists of 14 residues. V lost 3 bases to trimming and J lost 0 bases, with 8 bases between them. Germline-derived CDR1 and CDR2 are SGHAT and FQDESV (reference sequence).